This T cell receptor (beta chain) was recovered during a study of blood T cell repertoires in COVID-19. Libraries were prepared by immunoSEQ multiplex PCR; TCRdb keeps only in-frame clonotypes and omits some of them. Of around 150,000 clones in the sample, roughly 91% are singletons; the top ten hold roughly 5%. This clone was found a few times. Looked up from germline, CDR1 is SGDLS and CDR2 is YYNGEE. This CDR3 contains 15 residues. Trimming cost V 0 bases and J 4 bases, with 14 bases left between them. This chain connects TRBV9 to TRBJ2-7; tentative D call: TRBD2 (6 bases). The specimen sequenced was peripheral blood. The source is a woman aged 50 to 65 with acute or convalescent COVID-19. The CDR3 DNA reads as TGTGCCAGCAGCGTAGCGGGTGACGGGAGATACGAGCAGTACTTC. Its protein is CASSVAGDGRYEQYF.